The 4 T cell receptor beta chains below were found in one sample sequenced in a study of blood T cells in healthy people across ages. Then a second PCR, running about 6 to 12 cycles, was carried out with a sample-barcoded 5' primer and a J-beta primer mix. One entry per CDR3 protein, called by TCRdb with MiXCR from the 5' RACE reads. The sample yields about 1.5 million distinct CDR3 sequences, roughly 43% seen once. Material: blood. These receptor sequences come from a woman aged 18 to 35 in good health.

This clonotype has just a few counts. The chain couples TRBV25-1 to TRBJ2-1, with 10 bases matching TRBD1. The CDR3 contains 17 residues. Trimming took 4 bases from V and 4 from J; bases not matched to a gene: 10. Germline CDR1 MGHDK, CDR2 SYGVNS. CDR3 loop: CASSGPDRGELYNEQFF. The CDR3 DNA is TGTGCCAGCAGTGGCCCGGACAGGGGGGAACTATACAATGAGCAGTTCTTC.

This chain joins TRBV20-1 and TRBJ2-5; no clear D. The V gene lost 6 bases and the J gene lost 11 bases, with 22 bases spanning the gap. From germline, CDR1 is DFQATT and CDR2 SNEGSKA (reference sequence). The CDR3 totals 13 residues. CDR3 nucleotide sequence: TGCAGTGCCTACCGGACGAGCTCCTACAAGCAGTACTTC. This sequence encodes CSAYRTSSYKQYF.

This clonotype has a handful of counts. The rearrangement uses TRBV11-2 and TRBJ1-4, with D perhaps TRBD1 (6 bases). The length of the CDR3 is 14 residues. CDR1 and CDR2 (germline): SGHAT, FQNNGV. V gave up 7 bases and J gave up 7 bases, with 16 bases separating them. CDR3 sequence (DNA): TGTGCCAGCAACCCACAGGGTAGCGGTGAAAAACTGTTTTTT. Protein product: CASNPQGSGEKLFF. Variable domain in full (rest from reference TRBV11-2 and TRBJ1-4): EAGVAQSPRYKIIEKRQSVAFWCNPISGHATLYWYQQILGQGPKLLIQFQNNGVVDDSQLPKDRFSAERLKGVDSTLKIQPAKLEDSAVYLCASNPQGSGEKLFFGSGTQLSVL.

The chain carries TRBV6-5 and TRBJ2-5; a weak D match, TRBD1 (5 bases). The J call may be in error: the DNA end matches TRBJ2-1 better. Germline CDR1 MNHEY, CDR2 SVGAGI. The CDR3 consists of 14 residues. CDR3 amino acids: CASSYQARVETQFF. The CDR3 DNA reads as TGTGCCAGCAGTTACCAGGCCAGGGTAGAGACCCAGTTCTTC.